Each of the 20 T cell receptor beta chains below was sequenced from the same sample in a study of CD8+ T cells in alopecia areata. Extracted RNA was reverse transcribed into cDNA, the sequencing template. The method was immunoSEQ multiplex PCR; TCRdb's version includes in-frame clones alone and lacks a portion of them. The sample holds approximately 220,000 clones, approximately 38% seen once. Treatment defined: oral pan-JAK inhibitor, 5-10 mg twice daily. The material was CD4+ T cells sorted from blood, obtained around week 31, from a patient treated with tofacitinib. These receptors originate from a human donor with alopecia areata.

The chain joins TRBV29-1 to TRBJ1-5; D perhaps matches TRBD1 (5 bases). This CDR3 is built from 14 residues. CDR1 is SQVTM and CDR2 is ANQGSEA in the germline V gene. V was cut by 3 bases and J by 3 bases, with 12 bases left in between. CDR3 loop: CSVDGGTPNQPQHF. The CDR3 DNA follows: TGCAGCGTTGATGGGGGGACTCCCAATCAGCCCCAGCATTTT. Full variable domain (remainder filled in from reference TRBV29-1 and TRBJ1-5): SAVISQKPSRDICQRGTSLTIQCQVDSQVTMMFWYRQQPGQSLTLIATANQGSEATYESGFVIDKFPISRPNLTFSTLTVSNMSPEDSSIYLCSVDGGTPNQPQHFGDGTRLSIL.

This chain links TRBV30 with TRBJ2-7; the D gene could be TRBD1 or TRBD2 (5 bases each). The V end lost 3 bases, the J end lost 2 bases, and 14 bases lay between the germline ends. This CDR3 has 14 amino acids. The V gene's germline CDR1 is GTSNPN and CDR2 SVGIG (reference sequence). The CDR3 DNA reads TGTGCCTGGAGATTGAGGGGCAGAGCCTACGAGCAGTACTTC. Translation gives CAWRLRGRAYEQYF.

This chain links TRBV6-5 with TRBJ2-1, with unresolved D. Germline V lookup: CDR1 MNHEY, CDR2 SVGAGI. V was pared by 4 bases and J by 0 bases, with 7 bases between. The CDR3 runs 14 residues. This CDR3 is CASSLATSYNEQFF. In DNA, the CDR3 is TGTGCCAGCAGTTTGGCTACCTCCTACAATGAGCAGTTCTTC.

This clone has just a few counts. The chain has TRBV14 and TRBJ1-3; D gene ambiguous. This CDR3 has 16 residues. V was pared by 8 bases and J by 0 bases, with 17 bases between. CDR1 and CDR2 (germline): SGHDN, FVKESK. The DNA for the CDR3 is TGTGCCAGCTCCGACCTAGGACGGAGCTCTGGAAACACCATATATTTT. It is translated as CASSDLGRSSGNTIYF.

Many counts were recorded for this clone. This chain links TRBV13 with TRBJ2-2; TRBD1 aligns across 7 bases. Germline trimming cut 1 base from V and 5 bases from J; bases unmatched to any gene: 7. Germline CDR1 reads PRHDT; CDR2 reads FYEKMQ (reference sequence). This CDR3 contains 16 residues. CDR3 nucleotides: TGTGCCAGCAGCTTAGAAGCCGGGACAGTTACCGGGGAGCTGTTTTTT. It encodes CASSLEAGTVTGELFF.

Here the CDR3 DNA reads TGTGCCAGTAGTATCCGGCAGGGCGGCAATGAGCAGTTCTTC. This encodes CASSIRQGGNEQFF. The chain joins TRBV19 to TRBJ2-1; possibly TRBD1 for D (5 bases). Germline lookup yields CDR1 LNHDA and CDR2 SQIVND (reference sequence). The V gene lost 3 bases and the J gene lost 6 bases, with 12 bases spanning the gap. The CDR3 runs 14 residues.

This clone was found a few times. The V and J genes are TRBV7-9 and TRBJ2-3, with D unclear. The V gene lost 5 bases and the J gene lost 0 bases, with 9 bases spanning the gap. The germline V gene has CDR1 SEHNR and CDR2 FQNEAQ (reference sequence). This CDR3 is built from 14 residues. This CDR3 is CASSPMVSTDTQYF. In nucleotides, the CDR3 is TGTGCCAGCAGCCCCATGGTCAGCACAGATACGCAGTATTTT.

This chain connects TRBV9 to TRBJ2-3; 7 bases are a match to TRBD2. Unmatched junction bases numbered 5, after V lost 4 bases and J lost 6 bases. CDR1 is SGDLS, CDR2 YYNGEE, per germline. The CDR3 loop spans 13 amino acids. The CDR3 sequence: CASSMGGPDTQYF. The CDR3 coding sequence is TGTGCCAGCAGCATGGGAGGGCCCGATACGCAGTATTTT. The full variable domain, its missing parts supplied by reference TRBV9 and TRBJ2-3, is DSGVTQTPKHLITATGQRVTLRCSPRSGDLSVYWYQQSLDQGLQFLIQYYNGEERAKGNILERFSAQQFPDLHSELNLSSLELGDSALYFCASSMGGPDTQYFGPGTRLTVL.

The CDR3, as DNA: TGTGCCAGCAGGGACACTCATGGCTACACCTTC. It encodes CASRDTHGYTF. The chain combines TRBV2 with TRBJ1-2, with D possibly matching TRBD1 (5 bases). Germline V lookup: CDR1 SNHLY, CDR2 FYNNEI. This CDR3 is 11 amino acids long. Between the trimmed V and J ends, which lost 6 bases and 6 bases, there was a span of 8 bases.

This chain joins TRBV14 and TRBJ2-5; 7 bases are shared with TRBD2. The trim removed 0 bases at V and 5 bases at J, leaving 3 bases unmatched. The CDR3 contains 14 residues. Germline V lookup: CDR1 SGHDN, CDR2 FVKESK. CDR3 in DNA: TGTGCCAGCAGCCAAGATGGGGGAGGGGAGACCCAGTACTTC. This codes for CASSQDGGGETQYF.

This clone turned up a few times. This chain connects TRBV4-2 to TRBJ2-1, with TRBD2 matching 13 bases. Germline CDR1 is LGHNA and CDR2 is YNFKEQ. The CDR3 loop spans 17 amino acids. V was pared by 1 base and J by 9 bases, with 9 bases of the junction left unmatched. For the CDR3, the DNA is TGTGCCAGCAGCCAAGGAGATTGGGGACTAGCGGGGTCTGAGCAGTTCTTC. This gives the protein CASSQGDWGLAGSEQFF.

The V call is TRBV6-5, the J call TRBJ1-2, with D maybe TRBD1 (5 bases). Germline lookup yields CDR1 MNHEY and CDR2 SVGAGI. The CDR3 sequence is 16 residues long. Trimming removed 2 bases at V and 2 bases at J, with 15 bases between. CDR3 loop: CASSYPAGTANYGYTF. The CDR3 nucleotides read TGTGCCAGCAGTTACCCGGCTGGGACTGCCAACTATGGCTACACCTTC.

This clone was found a few times. The V call is TRBV14, the J call TRBJ2-4, with D maybe TRBD1 (7 bases). V lost 1 base, J lost 6 bases, and 19 bases lay in between. This CDR3 is built from 17 residues. Germline CDR1 and CDR2: SGHDN and FVKESK. The CDR3 loop is CASSQGRGTARGNIQYF. The CDR3 nucleotides are TGTGCCAGCAGCCAAGGACGGGGGACAGCCCGCGGAAACATTCAGTACTTC.

CDR3 sequence (DNA): TGTGCCAGTATAGGCTGGGGGGACAGAAAGGAGCAGTTCTTC. It encodes CASIGWGDRKEQFF. The genes are TRBV19 and TRBJ2-1, with TRBD1 as a possible D gene (7 bases). From germline, CDR1 is LNHDA and CDR2 SQIVND (reference sequence). This CDR3 is 14 amino acids long. Trimming shortened V by 7 bases and J by 10 bases, and 20 bases separated the two germline ends.

This chain uses TRBV5-1 with TRBJ2-3; tentatively, D is TRBD1 (6 bases). V lost 0 bases and J 8 bases, leaving 10 bases between the germline ends. CDR3 length: 13 amino acids. Germline V lookup: CDR1 SGHRS, CDR2 YFSETQ. DNA for the CDR3: TGCGCCAGCAGCTTGGAGGGGGATGGTACGCAGTATTTT. Residues: CASSLEGDGTQYF. Complete variable domain (other parts from reference TRBV5-1 and TRBJ2-3): KAGVTQTPRYLIKTRGQQVTLSCSPISGHRSVSWYQQTPGQGLQFLFEYFSETQRNKGNFPGRFSGRQFSNSRSEMNVSTLELGDSALYLCASSLEGDGTQYFGPGTRLTVL.

V is TRBV18 and J is TRBJ2-7; TRBD1 matches at 9 bases. The CDR3 has 14 amino acids. From germline, CDR1 is KGHSH and CDR2 LQKENI. V shed 5 bases and J 5 bases; nucleotides not matched to a gene: 7. CDR3 sequence reads: CASSSGTGTNEQYF. CDR3 sequence (DNA): TGTGCCAGCTCATCGGGGACAGGGACGAACGAGCAGTACTTC.

This clone was observed a few times. The chain is built from TRBV6-6 and TRBJ2-3, with D perhaps given as TRBD1 or TRBD2 (5 bases each). This CDR3 spans 12 amino acids. Trimming took off 6 bases at V and 2 bases at J, with 6 bases between the two ends. The germline gives CDR1 MNHNY, CDR2 SVGAGI (reference sequence). In nucleotides, the CDR3 is TGTGCCAGCAGGGGACCCACAGATACGCAGTATTTT. Its translation is CASRGPTDTQYF.

CDR3 loop: CASSFRRAAKNIQYF. The CDR3 nucleotides read TGTGCCAGCAGCTTTCGGAGAGCGGCCAAAAACATTCAGTACTTC. The V call is TRBV5-6, the J call TRBJ2-4; D remains ambiguous. Germline V gene data show CDR1 as SGHDT and CDR2 as YYEEEE. Trimming removed 2 bases at V and 1 base at J, with 10 bases between. The CDR3 is 15 amino acids.

The rearrangement links TRBV5-4 to TRBJ2-3; possible D gene TRBD2, 6 bases. In germline, CDR1 is SGHNT, CDR2 YYREEE (reference sequence). Trimming left V 0 bases short and J 2 bases short, with 13 bases between. This CDR3 is built from 16 residues. The CDR3 bases are TGTGCCAGCAGCTTGGGTATGGGCGGGGACACAGATACGCAGTATTTT. It translates to CASSLGMGGDTDTQYF. Together with reference TRBV5-4 and TRBJ2-3, the CDR3 gives the full variable domain: ETGVTQSPTHLIKTRGQQVTLRCSSQSGHNTVSWYQQALGQGPQFIFQYYREEENGRGNFPPRFSGLQFPNYSSELNVNALELDDSALYLCASSLGMGGDTDTQYFGPGTRLTVL.

The V gene is TRBV4-1, the J gene TRBJ2-7, with D unclear. The ends were cut back, 0 bases at V and 3 bases at J, with 15 bases in the middle. Germline-derived CDR1 and CDR2 are MGHRA and YSYEKL. The CDR3 covers 16 residues. CDR3 nucleotide sequence: TGCGCCAGCAGCCAAGATCCGAGACGGACCTTCTACGAGCAGTACTTC. It yields the protein CASSQDPRRTFYEQYF.